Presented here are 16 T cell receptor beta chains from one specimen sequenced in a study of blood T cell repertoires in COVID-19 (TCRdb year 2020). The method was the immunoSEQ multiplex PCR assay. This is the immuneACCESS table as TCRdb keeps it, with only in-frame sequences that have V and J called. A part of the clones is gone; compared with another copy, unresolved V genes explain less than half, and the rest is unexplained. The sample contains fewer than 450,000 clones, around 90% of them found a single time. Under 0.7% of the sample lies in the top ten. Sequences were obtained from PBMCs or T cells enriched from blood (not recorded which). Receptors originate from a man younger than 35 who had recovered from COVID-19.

The CDR3 region has the DNA TGTGCCAGCAGTTTGGAGGGGCGCAACTATGGCTACACCTTC. Protein product: CASSLEGRNYGYTF. The chain joins TRBV28 to TRBJ1-2; D possibly corresponds to TRBD1 (5 bases). CDR3 size: 14 residues. V was cut by 3 bases and J by 2 bases, with 10 bases left in between. Germline V gene sequence: CDR1 MDHEN, CDR2 SYDVKM.

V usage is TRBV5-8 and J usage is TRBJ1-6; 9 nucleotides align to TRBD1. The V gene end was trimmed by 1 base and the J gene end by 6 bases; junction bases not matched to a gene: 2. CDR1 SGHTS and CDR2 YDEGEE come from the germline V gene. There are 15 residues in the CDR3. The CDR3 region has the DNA TGTGCCAGCAGCTTGTACAGGGGGCGTAATTCACCCCTCCACTTT. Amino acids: CASSLYRGRNSPLHF.

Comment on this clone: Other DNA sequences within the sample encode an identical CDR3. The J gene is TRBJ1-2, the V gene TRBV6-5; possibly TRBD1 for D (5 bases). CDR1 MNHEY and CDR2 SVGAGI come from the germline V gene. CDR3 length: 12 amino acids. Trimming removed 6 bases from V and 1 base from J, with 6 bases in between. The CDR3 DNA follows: TGTGCCAGCAGCCAGGGTAACTATGGCTACACCTTC. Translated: CASSQGNYGYTF.

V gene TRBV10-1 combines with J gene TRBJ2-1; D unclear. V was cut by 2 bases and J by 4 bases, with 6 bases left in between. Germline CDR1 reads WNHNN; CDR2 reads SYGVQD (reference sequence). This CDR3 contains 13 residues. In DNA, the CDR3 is TGCGCCAGCAGTGAGGTCCCGTACAATGAGCAGTTCTTC. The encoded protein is CASSEVPYNEQFF.

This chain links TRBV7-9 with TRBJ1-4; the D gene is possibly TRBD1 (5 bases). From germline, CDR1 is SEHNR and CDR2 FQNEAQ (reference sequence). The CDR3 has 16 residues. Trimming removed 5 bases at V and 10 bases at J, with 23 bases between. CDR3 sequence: CASSQTVAKTLGKLFF. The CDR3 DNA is TGTGCCAGCAGCCAGACAGTGGCGAAGACGCTGGGAAAACTGTTTTTT.

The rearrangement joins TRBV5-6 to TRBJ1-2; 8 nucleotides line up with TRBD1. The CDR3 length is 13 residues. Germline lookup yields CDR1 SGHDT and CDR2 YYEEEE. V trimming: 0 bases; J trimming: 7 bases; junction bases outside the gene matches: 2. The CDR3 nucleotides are TGTGCCAGCAGCTTGGGCAGGGGGCCTGGCTACACCTTC. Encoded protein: CASSLGRGPGYTF.

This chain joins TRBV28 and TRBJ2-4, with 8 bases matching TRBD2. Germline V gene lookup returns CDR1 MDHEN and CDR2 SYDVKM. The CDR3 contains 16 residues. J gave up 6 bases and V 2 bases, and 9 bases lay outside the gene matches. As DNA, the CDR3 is TGTGCCAGCAGTTTAGGGAGTGGGCTAGCGGGAAACATTCAGTACTTC. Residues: CASSLGSGLAGNIQYF. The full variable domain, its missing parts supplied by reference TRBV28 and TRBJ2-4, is DVKVTQSSRYLVKRTGEKVFLECVQDMDHENMFWYRQDPGLGLRLIYFSYDVKMKEKGDIPEGYSVSREKKERFSLILESASTNQTSMYLCASSLGSGLAGNIQYFGAGTRLSVL.

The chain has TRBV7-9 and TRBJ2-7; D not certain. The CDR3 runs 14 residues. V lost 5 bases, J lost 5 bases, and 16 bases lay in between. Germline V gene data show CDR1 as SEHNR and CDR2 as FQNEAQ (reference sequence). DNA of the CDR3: TGTGCCAGCAGCGTTACAACTCTAAGCGACGAGCAGTACTTC. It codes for CASSVTTLSDEQYF.

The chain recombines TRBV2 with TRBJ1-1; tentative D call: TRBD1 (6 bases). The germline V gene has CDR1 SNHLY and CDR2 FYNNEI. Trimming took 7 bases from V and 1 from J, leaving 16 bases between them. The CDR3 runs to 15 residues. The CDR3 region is CASIKWTVRNTEAFF. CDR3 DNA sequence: TGTGCCAGCATCAAATGGACAGTGAGGAACACTGAAGCTTTCTTT.

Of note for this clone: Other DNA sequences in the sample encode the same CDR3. The CDR3 DNA sequence: TGCAGCGTTGGTGAGGGGGTTAATGAAAAACTGTTTTTT. Translation gives CSVGEGVNEKLFF. V gene TRBV29-1 combines with J gene TRBJ1-4; TRBD1 might be the D (6 bases). The V end was cut by 4 bases, the J end by 4 bases, with 10 bases between. The germline V gene encodes CDR1 SQVTM and CDR2 ANQGSEA. CDR3 length: 13 amino acids.

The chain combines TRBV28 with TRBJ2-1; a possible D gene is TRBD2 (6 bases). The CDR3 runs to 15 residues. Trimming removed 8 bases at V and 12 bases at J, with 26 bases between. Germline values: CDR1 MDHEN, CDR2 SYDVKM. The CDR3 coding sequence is TGTGCCAGCGCGGGGACGAGGAATAGGGAACGGGGGCAGTTCTTC. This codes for CASAGTRNRERGQFF.

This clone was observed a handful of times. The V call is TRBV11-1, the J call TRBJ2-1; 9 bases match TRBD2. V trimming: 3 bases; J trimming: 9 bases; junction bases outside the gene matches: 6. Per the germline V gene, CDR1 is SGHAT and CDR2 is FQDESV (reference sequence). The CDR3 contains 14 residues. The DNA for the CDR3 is TGTGCCAGCAGCTTTTTCGCGGGAGGGAGTGAGCAGTTCTTC. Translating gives CASSFFAGGSEQFF.

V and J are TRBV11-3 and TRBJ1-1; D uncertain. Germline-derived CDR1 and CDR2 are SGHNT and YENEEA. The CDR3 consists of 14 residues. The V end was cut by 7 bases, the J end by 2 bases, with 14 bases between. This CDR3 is CASTIRTANTEAFF. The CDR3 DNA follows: TGTGCCAGCACCATTCGTACAGCCAACACTGAAGCTTTCTTT.

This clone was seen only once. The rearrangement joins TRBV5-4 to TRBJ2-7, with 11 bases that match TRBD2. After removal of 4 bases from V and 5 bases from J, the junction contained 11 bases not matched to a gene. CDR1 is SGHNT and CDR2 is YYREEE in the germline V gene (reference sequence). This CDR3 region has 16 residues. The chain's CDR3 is CASSQGTSGYEDEQYF. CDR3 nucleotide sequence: TGTGCCAGCAGCCAAGGGACTAGCGGATATGAAGACGAGCAGTACTTC.

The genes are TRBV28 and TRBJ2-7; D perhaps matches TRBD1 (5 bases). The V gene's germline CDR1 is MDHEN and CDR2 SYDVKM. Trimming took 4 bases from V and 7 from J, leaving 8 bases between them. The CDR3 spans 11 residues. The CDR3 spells CASSWGGEQYF. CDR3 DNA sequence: TGTGCCAGCAGTTGGGGCGGAGAGCAGTACTTC.

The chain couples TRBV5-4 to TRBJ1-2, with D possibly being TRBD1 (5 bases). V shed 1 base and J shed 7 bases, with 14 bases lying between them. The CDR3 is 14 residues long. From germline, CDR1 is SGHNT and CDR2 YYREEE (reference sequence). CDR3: CASSLIGGSTGYTF. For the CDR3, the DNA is TGTGCCAGCAGCTTGATCGGGGGATCCACTGGCTACACCTTC.